This T cell receptor beta chain was sequenced for a study of CD8+ T cells in alopecia areata. Background on the study: After 6 to 18 months of tofacitinib, follow-up continued 6 months off drug. Overall study results and limits: Sequences from scalp samples also cover resident alphabeta T cells of normal skin.

Trimming pared 3 bases from V and 1 base from J, leaving 7 bases between. The length of the CDR3 is 13 residues. Germline V gene lookup returns CDR1 SGDLS and CDR2 YYNGEE. RNA, once extracted, was reverse transcribed into cDNA for use as the sequencing template. Assay: immunoSEQ multiplex PCR; the TCRdb copy retains only in-frame clones and omits some. This table holds over 110,000 clones, about 47% found once. Comment on this clone: Its antigen is currently unknown.

The receptor was derived from a human donor with alopecia areata. This chain links TRBV9 with TRBJ1-2; no clear D. The sample was CD4+ T cells sorted from blood, taken at week 0. The DNA of the CDR3 is TGTGCCAGCAGCGCCCGACTTAACTATGGCTACACCTTC. Its translation: CASSARLNYGYTF.